The 28 T cell receptor beta chains in this list originate from one sample, sequenced in a study of T cells after yellow fever vaccination. TCRdb re-called the 5' RACE reads with MiXCR, one entry per CDR3 protein. The top ten hold approximately 16% of the sample, which has 320,000 or so distinct CDR3 sequences, roughly 7.5% seen once. Sample: PBMCs, taken more than 40 days after the first yellow fever vaccination. The receptors derive from a man aged 18 to 30 who received the YFV17D yellow fever vaccine.

This clonotype was found many times. This CDR3 reads CASSPLAGAKALAKNIQYF. As DNA, the CDR3 is TGTGCCAGCTCACCACTAGCGGGGGCCAAAGCCCTAGCCAAAAACATTCAGTACTTC. The chain employs TRBV18 and TRBJ2-4, with 9 bases fitting TRBD2. J was trimmed by 0 bases and V by 1 base; bases with no gene match: 10. Germline V gene data show CDR1 as KGHSH and CDR2 as LQKENI. The CDR3 consists of 19 residues.

DNA for the CDR3: TGTGCCAGCAGTTTGGATGATGGGACGAATAATCAGTTCTTC. Amino acids: CASSLDDGTNNQFF. This sequence joins TRBV12-3 or TRBV12-4 and TRBJ2-1; the D gene could be TRBD1 or TRBD2 (5 bases each). The ends were cut back, 3 bases at V and 13 bases at J, with 19 bases in the middle. This CDR3 is built from 14 residues.

J is TRBJ2-3 and V is TRBV3-1, with D possibly matching TRBD2 (7 bases). V was trimmed by 4 bases and J by 5 bases, leaving 19 bases between them. CDR1 LGHDT and CDR2 YNNKEL come from the germline V gene (reference sequence). There are 16 residues in the CDR3. This CDR3 is CASSRWAGAVQDTQYF. CDR3 bases: TGTGCCAGCAGCCGATGGGCGGGGGCGGTTCAAGATACGCAGTATTTT.

This clonotype appeared a few times. V gene TRBV5-6 combines with J gene TRBJ1-2; 8 nucleotides match TRBD1. The CDR3 covers 15 residues. Unmatched junction bases numbered 13, after V lost 4 bases and J lost 8 bases. CDR1 and CDR2 from the germline V gene are SGHDT and YYEEEE. In nucleotides, the CDR3 is TGTGCCAGCAGCCCAAGGGACAGGTTTGTTCGGGGCTACACCTTC. As protein: CASSPRDRFVRGYTF.

The chain employs TRBV7-2 and TRBJ2-3; D unresolved. The germline V gene has CDR1 SGHTA and CDR2 FQGNSA. The ends were cut back, 1 base at V and 6 bases at J, with 8 bases in the middle. The CDR3 extends over 13 amino acids. DNA of the CDR3: TGTGCCAGCAGCTTAGACGGAGCGGATACGCAGTATTTT. Protein: CASSLDGADTQYF. The entire variable domain, with the rest obtained from reference TRBV7-2 and TRBJ2-3, is as follows: GAGVSQSPSNKVTEKGKDVELRCDPISGHTALYWYRQSLGQGLEFLIYFQGNSAPDKSGLPSDRFSAERTGGSVSTLTIQRTQQEDSAVYLCASSLDGADTQYFGPGTRLTVL.

This clonotype was recorded a few times. The rearrangement joins TRBV7-9 to TRBJ2-3; D is possibly TRBD1 (6 bases). The ends were cut back, 1 base at V and 4 bases at J, with 12 bases in the middle. This CDR3 has 15 residues. Germline CDR1 is SEHNR and CDR2 is FQNEAQ (reference sequence). As DNA, the CDR3 is TGTGCCAGCAGCTTAGACAGGGAGCGACCAGATACGCAGTATTTT. Residues: CASSLDRERPDTQYF. Together with reference TRBV7-9 and TRBJ2-3, the CDR3 gives the full variable domain: DTGVSQNPRHKITKRGQNVTFRCDPISEHNRLYWYRQTLGQGPEFLTYFQNEAQLEKSRLLSDRFSAERPKGSFSTLEIQRTEQGDSAMYLCASSLDRERPDTQYFGPGTRLTVL.

This clonotype has ten or more counts. The chain employs TRBV20-1 and TRBJ1-3; D ambiguous. The CDR3 extends over 14 amino acids. Germline V gene data show CDR1 as DFQATT and CDR2 as SNEGSKA (reference sequence). V lost 0 bases and J 0 bases, leaving 6 bases between the germline ends. CDR3 nucleotides: TGCAGTGCTAGAGACGAGAGCTCTGGAAACACCATATATTTT. Translating gives CSARDESSGNTIYF.

DNA of the CDR3: TGCGCCAGCAGCTTGGGATTAGGTCTAGACGTTTCCTACGAGCAGTACTTC. Protein sequence: CASSLGLGLDVSYEQYF. The J gene is TRBJ2-7, the V gene TRBV5-1; no clear D. The V end lost 0 bases, the J end lost 1 base, and 17 bases lay between the germline ends. Germline assignment: CDR1 SGHRS and CDR2 YFSETQ. The CDR3 contains 17 residues.

This clonotype appeared many times. V is TRBV10-3 and J is TRBJ2-3; 12 bases are a match to TRBD2. The length of the CDR3 is 15 residues. Per germline, CDR1 ENHRY and CDR2 SYGVKD. J was trimmed by 7 bases and V by 2 bases; bases with no gene match: 4. The CDR3 region is CAISEPSGGANTQYF. The CDR3 nucleotides are TGTGCCATCAGTGAGCCTAGCGGGGGGGCCAATACGCAGTATTTT.

The chain recombines TRBV5-5 with TRBJ2-7; D remains ambiguous. The length of the CDR3 is 16 residues. Trimming removed 0 bases at V and 2 bases at J, with 15 bases between. CDR1 is SGHKS and CDR2 is YYEKEE in the germline V gene (reference sequence). CDR3 region: CASSLEVGFPPYEQYV. For the CDR3, the DNA is TGTGCCAGCAGCTTGGAGGTAGGGTTCCCACCCTACGAGCAGTACGTC.

The chain carries TRBV4-3 and TRBJ1-2; the D gene is possibly TRBD1 (6 bases). The CDR3 covers 15 residues. V lost 2 bases to trimming and J lost 7 bases, with 17 bases between them. Germline loops: CDR1 LGHNA, CDR2 YSLEER. The CDR3, as DNA: TGCGCCAGCAGCCAACGGACAGACCCCATCGGTGGCTACACCTTC. Its translation is CASSQRTDPIGGYTF.

The sample holds a few counts of this clonotype. CDR3: CASSYRGAKNIQYF. CDR3 sequence (DNA): TGTGCCAGCAGTTACAGGGGAGCCAAAAACATTCAGTACTTC. The rearrangement uses TRBV6-2 or TRBV6-3 and TRBJ2-4, with a tentative D call TRBD1 (5 bases). Germline CDR1 MNHEY, CDR2 SVGEGT. V lost 2 bases and J lost 0, with 5 bases in between. The CDR3 spans 14 residues.

This clonotype was counted at least ten times. J is TRBJ2-1 and V is TRBV7-2; 8 bases align to TRBD1. The CDR3 contains 12 residues. CDR1 is SGHTA, CDR2 FQGNSA, per germline. The V and J ends lost 6 bases and 13 bases, in that order; junction bases with no gene match: 8. This CDR3 is CASREQGGSQFF. The CDR3 nucleotides read TGTGCCAGCAGAGAACAGGGGGGATCCCAGTTCTTC.

The chain recombines TRBV6-5 with TRBJ2-3; maybe TRBD2 (5 bases). Trimming cost V 0 bases and J 2 bases, with 6 bases left between them. This CDR3 comprises 14 residues. Germline V gene sequence: CDR1 MNHEY, CDR2 SVGAGI. The CDR3 loop is CASSYSLATDTQYF. Written as DNA, the CDR3 is TGTGCCAGCAGTTACTCTCTAGCCACAGATACGCAGTATTTT.

This clonotype was seen only a few times. The rearrangement links TRBV18 to TRBJ1-1; a possible D gene is TRBD1 (6 bases). The V end lost 2 bases, the J end lost 4 bases, and 11 bases lay between the germline ends. Germline lookup yields CDR1 KGHSH and CDR2 LQKENI. The CDR3 has 14 amino acids. Written as DNA, the CDR3 is TGTGCCAGCTCACCAAATACAGGGACCACTGAAGCTTTCTTT. Its protein product is CASSPNTGTTEAFF.

The rearrangement uses TRBV27 and TRBJ2-7, with a possible D match to TRBD1 (7 bases). The CDR3 consists of 15 residues. Germline V gene data show CDR1 as MNHEY and CDR2 as SMNVEV (reference sequence). V was clipped by 4 bases and J by 4 bases, with 17 bases between them. CDR3 sequence reads: CASSWGVTGMYEQYF. The DNA for the CDR3 is TGTGCCAGCAGTTGGGGGGTGACAGGGATGTACGAGCAGTACTTC.

Regarding this clonotype: A much bigger clone sits one base away, suggesting this may be a read error. This CDR3 is missing its conserved last phenylalanine or tryptophan, likely due to a read error. V is TRBV10-3 and J is TRBJ2-3; D not resolved. This CDR3 has 14 amino acids. CDR1 is ENHRY, CDR2 SYGVKD, per germline. Trimming took 6 bases from V and 0 from J, leaving 10 bases between them. The CDR3 region is CAIRPTDSTDTQYS. The DNA for the CDR3 is TGTGCCATCAGACCTACGGACAGCACAGATACGCAGTATTCT.

In this sample, this clonotype turned up a few times. The chain couples TRBV5-1 to TRBJ2-3, with D possibly matching TRBD2 (5 bases). This CDR3 spans 14 amino acids. V lost 4 bases, J lost 0 bases, and 9 bases lay in between. CDR1 SGHRS and CDR2 YFSETQ come from the germline V gene. CDR3 sequence: CASSIEGSTDTQYF. CDR3 coding DNA: TGCGCCAGCAGCATCGAGGGAAGCACAGATACGCAGTATTTT.

This clonotype appeared a few times. This rearrangement joins TRBV20-1 to TRBJ2-5, with D perhaps TRBD1 or TRBD2 (5 bases each). CDR1 and CDR2 from the germline V gene are DFQATT and SNEGSKA (reference sequence). Trimming pared 6 bases from V and 0 bases from J, leaving 11 bases between. The CDR3 covers 13 residues. The chain's CDR3 is CSASEGYQETQYF. As DNA, the CDR3 is TGCAGTGCCTCCGAGGGGTACCAAGAGACCCAGTACTTC.

The chain links TRBV5-1 to TRBJ1-4, with D perhaps TRBD1 (6 bases). V was shortened by 1 base and J by 5 bases, with 15 bases between the two germline ends. CDR1 and CDR2 from the germline V gene are SGHRS and YFSETQ. This CDR3 comprises 16 residues. The CDR3 region has the DNA TGCGCCAGCAGCTTGCGTCTTGTGGGGGCAAATGAAAAACTGTTTTTT. Its protein product is CASSLRLVGANEKLFF. Supplemented by reference TRBV5-1 and TRBJ1-4, the full variable domain reads KAGVTQTPRYLIKTRGQQVTLSCSPISGHRSVSWYQQTPGQGLQFLFEYFSETQRNKGNFPGRFSGRQFSNSRSEMNVSTLELGDSALYLCASSLRLVGANEKLFFGSGTQLSVL.

A note on this clonotype: The junction departs from the called germline gene at one end, perhaps through a read error. The chain combines TRBV15 with TRBJ2-7, with D perhaps matching TRBD1 (6 bases). This CDR3 has 13 residues. From germline, CDR1 is LNHNV and CDR2 YYDKDF (reference sequence). The CDR3 nucleotides read TGTGCCACCGGCAGGGGTTTCTTACGCGAGCAGTACTTC. Its translation is CATGRGFLREQYF.

CDR3 sequence (DNA): TGTGCCACCAGGAGACAGGGGGCTGGAACTGAAGCTTTCTTT. Protein product: CATRRQGAGTEAFF. The V gene is TRBV15, the J gene TRBJ1-1; 10 nucleotides line up with TRBD1. CDR1 LNHNV and CDR2 YYDKDF come from the germline V gene (reference sequence). The V segment lost 6 bases and the J segment 5 bases; nucleotides outside the gene matches: 6. The CDR3 extends over 14 amino acids.

The gene calls are TRBV4-2 and TRBJ2-1; D remains unclear. The germline V gene has CDR1 LGHNA and CDR2 YNFKEQ. The length of the CDR3 is 12 residues. V lost 0 bases and J lost 9, with 6 bases in between. CDR3 coding DNA: TGTGCCAGCAGCCAAGATAGGAGTGAGCAGTTCTTC. Translation: CASSQDRSEQFF.

The genes are TRBV7-3 and TRBJ2-3, with D tentatively TRBD2 (5 bases). Between the trimmed V and J ends, which lost 5 bases and 5 bases, there was a span of 11 bases. CDR3 size: 13 residues. Germline V gives CDR1 SGHTA, CDR2 FQGTGA. The CDR3 coding sequence is TGTGCCAGCAGCGCCGCTGGAGGAGATACGCAGTATTTT. Its translation: CASSAAGGDTQYF.

This clonotype was observed a few times. This chain uses TRBV10-3 with TRBJ1-5; the D is unclear. V was trimmed by 6 bases and J by 2 bases, leaving 8 bases between them. Germline V gene data show CDR1 as ENHRY and CDR2 as SYGVKD. The CDR3 length is 13 residues. The CDR3, as DNA: TGTGCCATCAGGACCGATGGCAATCAGCCCCAGCATTTT. Its translation: CAIRTDGNQPQHF.

This clonotype was seen more than once but under ten times. The chain links TRBV20-1 to TRBJ2-7; 8 bases fit TRBD1. The germline V gene encodes CDR1 DFQATT and CDR2 SNEGSKA (reference sequence). There are 14 residues in the CDR3. V gave up 6 bases and J gave up 4 bases; unmatched junction bases: 11. CDR3 nucleotide sequence: TGCAGTGCAAAAGGACAGGGATCCCCTTACGAGCAGTACGTC. Translation gives CSAKGQGSPYEQYV.

The J gene is TRBJ1-1, the V gene TRBV7-2, with D perhaps TRBD1 (5 bases). Per the germline V gene, CDR1 is SGHTA and CDR2 is FQGNSA. CDR3 size: 16 residues. Deletions cut 2 bases from V and 4 bases from J, with 17 bases between. The CDR3 nucleotides are TGTGCCAGCAGCTTAAGGGTCGGCGGGACCCCCACTGAAGCTTTCTTT. This sequence encodes CASSLRVGGTPTEAFF. The variable domain in full, completed from reference TRBV7-2 and TRBJ1-1, reads GAGVSQSPSNKVTEKGKDVELRCDPISGHTALYWYRQSLGQGLEFLIYFQGNSAPDKSGLPSDRFSAERTGGSVSTLTIQRTQQEDSAVYLCASSLRVGGTPTEAFFGQGTRLTVV.

V is TRBV7-9 and J is TRBJ2-3, with 12 nucleotides matching TRBD2. CDR1 and CDR2 from the germline V gene are SEHNR and FQNEAQ (reference sequence). The ends lost 4 bases at V and 1 base at J; junction bases unmatched: 3. The CDR3 has 16 amino acids. The CDR3 loop reads CASSSWTSGGTDTQYF. DNA for the CDR3: TGTGCCAGCAGCTCCTGGACTAGCGGGGGCACAGATACGCAGTATTTT.